This TCR beta chain was captured by sequencing in a study of cytomegalovirus exposure and HLA in healthy donors. This clone came up a few times. Its antigen remains unidentified. The PCR made use of 60 Vbeta and 13 Jbeta primers. Using immunoSEQ multiplex PCR, the repertoire was profiled, and TCRdb retains in-frame clones only, with some absent. Counted here are 100,000 to 120,000 clones, 67% occurring once; the ten biggest clones make up about 8.6%. Findings of the study overall: Analysis was performed later, and it showed HLA-associated TCR beta chains to be more clonally expanded than equally common others.

Germline assignment: CDR1 MNHGY and CDR2 SAAAGT. V lost 6 bases and J lost 5; bases outside the gene matches: 15. This CDR3 has 16 amino acids. The chain uses TRBV6-8 and TRBJ2-5, with 7 nucleotides matching TRBD2. The sample consisted of PBMCs. The receptor's source is a man aged 18 to 29 in good health and CMV-seropositive. The CDR3: CASSSPGEGSRETQYF. The CDR3 coding sequence is TGTGCCAGCAGCTCCCCGGGGGAGGGGTCCCGGGAGACCCAGTACTTC.